This T cell receptor (beta chain) is from a study of CD8 T cells in Susac syndrome. In blood CD8+ and CD4+ T cells, TCR beta underwent sequencing. Patients with Susac syndrome met diagnostic criteria defined recently for definite or probable disease. Negative isolation was used for CD8+ and CD4+ T cells, and FACS enrichment was applied to TEMRA cells. With random hexamers, roughly 0.5 to 1 ug RNA was reverse transcribed. Coverage of TCR beta CDR3 amplification by immunoSEQ multiplex PCR extended to 54 Vbeta and 13 Jbeta. Using its own MiXCR run on the immunoSEQ multiplex PCR reads, TCRdb lists one record per CDR3 protein. The sample holds about 200,000 distinct CDR3 sequences; 90% to 95% are singletons and the top ten take about 0.1%. Germline CDR1 and CDR2: LGHDT and YNNKEL (reference sequence). CDR3 length equals 16 residues. Trimming left V 1 base short and J 0 bases short, with 12 bases between.

The specimen sequenced was CD4+ T cells from PBMCs. V usage is TRBV3-1 and J usage is TRBJ1-1; no clear D gene. The TCR comes from a human donor with Susac syndrome. CDR3 residues: CASSQVLSRVNTEAFF. The CDR3 DNA reads TGTGCCAGCAGCCAAGTACTATCCCGGGTGAACACTGAAGCTTTCTTT.